Below are 10 T cell receptor beta chains sequenced from a single sample in a study of Graves' ophthalmopathy and Graves' hyperthyroidism. TCR beta CDR3 regions were amplified from RNA transcripts. RT-PCR in the first round used HTBI primers; a second-round multiplex PCR followed. Each CDR3 protein gets one entry after TCRdb re-called the multiplex PCR reads with MiXCR. This sample yields approximately 700,000 distinct CDR3 sequences, of which over 40% are seen a single time; about 3.3% belongs to the top ten. Sequences were obtained from peripheral blood. The receptor set was obtained from an adult man with Graves' ophthalmopathy.

This clonotype was detected many times. The J gene is TRBJ1-2, the V gene TRBV12-3 or TRBV12-4, with D perhaps TRBD1 (5 bases). The V gene lost 6 bases and the J gene lost 6 bases, with 14 bases spanning the gap. CDR3 length: 13 residues. The CDR3 region has the DNA TGTGCCAGCAGAAGGGACGAGCCACATGGCTACACCTTC. Protein product: CASRRDEPHGYTF.

A few counts support this clonotype. The gene calls are TRBV4-2 and TRBJ1-1; D is undetermined. Germline V gene lookup returns CDR1 LGHNA and CDR2 YNFKEQ. CDR3 length equals 15 residues. Trimming pared 3 bases from V and 1 base from J, leaving 12 bases between. CDR3 sequence reads: CASSHRPSENTEAFF. The CDR3 DNA reads as TGTGCCAGCAGCCATCGCCCCTCAGAGAACACTGAAGCTTTCTTT.

This clonotype was counted ten times or more. This chain uses TRBV6-5 with TRBJ1-6; D is uncertain. Trimming removed 1 base from V and 6 bases from J, with 7 bases in between. CDR1 and CDR2 from the germline V gene are MNHEY and SVGAGI. The CDR3 is made up of 14 amino acids. The CDR3 here is CASSYLQLNSPLHF. CDR3 nucleotides: TGTGCCAGCAGTTACTTACAGCTTAATTCACCCCTCCACTTT.

This clonotype came up many times. This sequence joins TRBV20-1 and TRBJ2-7; TRBD1 matches at 8 bases. V shed 3 bases and J 0 bases; nucleotides not matched to a gene: 7. Germline V gene sequence: CDR1 DFQATT, CDR2 SNEGSKA (reference sequence). This CDR3 is 15 amino acids long. The CDR3 protein is CSARYQGAVSYEQYF. The CDR3 DNA reads as TGCAGTGCTAGGTATCAGGGGGCCGTCTCCTACGAGCAGTACTTC.

The V and J genes are TRBV7-9 and TRBJ2-5; D not resolved. V was pared by 2 bases and J by 1 base, with 14 bases between. The germline V gene encodes CDR1 SEHNR and CDR2 FQNEAQ (reference sequence). This CDR3 contains 16 residues. DNA for the CDR3: TGTGCCAGCAGCTTACAGTGGGGTAGCCTCCAAGAGACCCAGTACTTC. Protein: CASSLQWGSLQETQYF.

V usage is TRBV4-1 and J usage is TRBJ2-7, with TRBD2 as a possible D gene (6 bases). V was shortened by 3 bases and J by 1 base, with 13 bases between the two germline ends. CDR3 length equals 15 residues. CDR1 MGHRA and CDR2 YSYEKL come from the germline V gene. CDR3 sequence (DNA): TGCGCCAGCAGCCAGGGGATGGGACTTTCCTACGAGCAGTACTTC. Translation gives CASSQGMGLSYEQYF.

This clonotype was observed at least ten times. The chain joins TRBV20-1 to TRBJ1-3; D is uncertain. This CDR3 is built from 14 residues. Trimming left V 3 bases short and J 4 bases short, with 13 bases between. The V gene's germline CDR1 is DFQATT and CDR2 SNEGSKA (reference sequence). CDR3 sequence reads: CSASPDLTGNTIYF. The CDR3 DNA is TGCAGTGCTAGCCCCGATTTGACCGGAAACACCATATATTTT.

The chain couples TRBV7-2 to TRBJ2-5; TRBD2 matches at 8 bases. The CDR3 runs to 14 residues. Germline CDR1 is SGHTA and CDR2 is FQGNSA. V shed 5 bases, J shed 9 bases, and the junction held 11 bases outside the gene matches. The CDR3 DNA sequence: TGTGCCAGCAGCCGCGGGGGGAATTGGCAGCCCCAGTACTTC. It yields the protein CASSRGGNWQPQYF.

The table lists this clonotype with many counts. The rearrangement uses TRBV10-3 and TRBJ2-7; D not resolved. Germline assignment: CDR1 ENHRY and CDR2 SYGVKD. This CDR3 is 14 amino acids long. V gave up 4 bases and J gave up 4 bases, with 14 bases separating them. As DNA, the CDR3 is TGTGCCATCAGTGGGTCCGAAGGCAAATACGAGCAGTACTTC. Encoded protein: CAISGSEGKYEQYF.

Remarks on this clonotype: Since a much larger clone is just one base distant, this may be a read error. The chain is built from TRBV6-6 and TRBJ2-5; no reliable D call. The CDR3 extends over 14 amino acids. CDR1 and CDR2 (germline): MNHNY, SVGAGI (reference sequence). V was cut by 5 bases and J by 5 bases, with 15 bases left in between. CDR3 residues: CASSPPWASETQYF. CDR3 in DNA: TGTGCCAGCAGTCCCCCTTGGGCCTCGGAGACCCAGTACTTC.